Listed below are T cell receptor beta chains from one sample, sequenced in a study of blood T cell repertoires in COVID-19. Sequenced by immunoSEQ multiplex PCR; TCRdb stores in-frame clones only, minus some. The sample includes 400,000 or so clones, 80% to 90% of them seen just once. Sequencing was carried out using peripheral blood. The receptors were sampled from a man aged 18 to 29 with COVID-19, enrolled during active disease. The CDR3 runs from the conserved cysteine through the conserved F or W.

J: TRBJ2-3; V: TRBV24-1; CDR3: CATRDGATSGKDTQYF
J: TRBJ2-3; V: TRBV2; CDR3: CASSVRLASTDTQYF
J: TRBJ1-3; V: TRBV2; CDR3: CASSPQGPSSGNTIYF
J: TRBJ2-7; V: TRBV2; CDR3: CASSEQGKTYEQYF
J: TRBJ2-7; V: TRBV9; CDR3: CASSEGTGGAGEQYF
J: TRBJ1-3; V: TRBV5-1; CDR3: CASRFGDREYGNTIYF
J: TRBJ1-4; V: TRBV7-2; CDR3: CASSLVQTPNEKLFF
J: TRBJ2-1; V: TRBV7-6; CDR3: CASIQGGGSGSSYNEQFF
J: TRBJ2-5; V: TRBV12-3/TRBV12-4; CDR3: CASSFRGEETQYF
J: TRBJ1-2; V: TRBV19; CDR3: CASSRDLTHGYTF
J: TRBJ2-2; V: TRBV19; CDR3: CASSIGDRDSGELFF
J: TRBJ2-2; V: TRBV25-1; CDR3: CASRSAGGSGELFF